The rows below give T cell receptor beta chains drawn from one sample of a study of technical replicates of blood from several donors. Using immunoSEQ multiplex PCR, the repertoire was profiled, and TCRdb retains in-frame clones only, with some absent. This table holds some 77,000 clones, approximately 93% found once. Material: T cells isolated from PBMCs. All receptors come from a human donor in good health. CDR3s include the opening cysteine and the closing phenylalanine or tryptophan. The D gene is left open where the match is weak. The size entry is marked missing in some rows and otherwise reads once, few, many or a size class.

.	TRBV2	TRBD1	TRBJ2-7	TGTGCCAGCAGTGGTGGACAGGGGGCTTACGAGCAGTACTTC	CASSGGQGAYEQYF
once	TRBV7-9	.	TRBJ2-1	TGTGCCAGCAGCTCAGGGGTTGGGGATGAGCAGTTCTTC	CASSSGVGDEQFF
once	TRBV9	.	TRBJ1-2	TGTGCCAGCAGCGGGAATCGGGGAGACTATGGCTACACCTTC	CASSGNRGDYGYTF
.	TRBV25-1	TRBD1	TRBJ1-1	TGTGCCAGCACACGGACAGGGGGCACTGAAGCTTTCTTT	CASTRTGGTEAFF
once	TRBV6-5	TRBD2	TRBJ2-5	TGTGCCAGCAGTACTATAGCGGGAGTTGGTGAGACCCAGTACTTC	CASSTIAGVGETQYF
once	TRBV5-1	TRBD2	TRBJ2-3	TGCGCCAGCAGCTTGGGGGTTAGCGGGAAGGCAGATACGCAGTATTTT	CASSLGVSGKADTQYF
.	TRBV6-6	.	TRBJ2-1	TGTGCCAGCAGTTACCCGACAGGCCCCAGCAATGAGCAGTTCTTC	CASSYPTGPSNEQFF
.	TRBV11-3	.	TRBJ1-5	TGTGCCAGCATCCAAGTCGCAGGGAAGAGTCAGCCCCAGCATTTT	CASIQVAGKSQPQHF
.	TRBV19	.	TRBJ1-1	TGTGCCAGTAATTGGGAGGTGATGAACACTGAAGCTTTCTTT	CASNWEVMNTEAFF
.	TRBV19	TRBD1	TRBJ1-5	TGTGCCAGTAGTGGGACAGTTAGCAATCAGCCCCAGCATTTT	CASSGTVSNQPQHF